These 2 T cell receptor beta chains originate from one sample sequenced in a study of OX40 agonist ivuxolimab in advanced cancers. Method: immunoSEQ multiplex PCR; TCRdb's copy keeps in-frame clones and lacks some. The sample has under 20,000 clones, roughly 78% seen once; the top ten hold about 33%. Sequenced here: CD4+ or CD8+ T cells sorted from blood, sampled in a trial of the OX40 agonist ivuxolimab. These receptor sequences come from an adult with an advanced solid tumor such as melanoma, head and neck, liver or kidney cancer.

The chain employs TRBV7-9 and TRBJ1-1; a weak D match, TRBD1 (5 bases). Trimming took off 3 bases at V and 5 bases at J, with 13 bases between the two ends. This CDR3 spans 14 amino acids. Germline V gene data show CDR1 as SEHNR and CDR2 as FQNEAQ (reference sequence). CDR3 in amino acids: CASSFQGPGTEAFF. The CDR3 bases are TGTGCCAGCAGCTTCCAGGGTCCGGGGACTGAAGCTTTCTTT.

The V gene is TRBV7-9, the J gene TRBJ2-7, with D unclear. CDR3 length: 12 amino acids. CDR1 SEHNR and CDR2 FQNEAQ come from the germline V gene (reference sequence). V was clipped by 6 bases and J by 4 bases, with 10 bases between them. The CDR3 region is CASSSPLYEQYF. The CDR3 DNA reads TGTGCCAGCAGTTCCCCCTTGTACGAGCAGTACTTC. Variable domain in full (rest from reference TRBV7-9 and TRBJ2-7): DTGVSQNPRHKITKRGQNVTFRCDPISEHNRLYWYRQTLGQGPEFLTYFQNEAQLEKSRLLSDRFSAERPKGSFSTLEIQRTEQGDSAMYLCASSSPLYEQYFGPGTRLTVT.